Sequencing of this TCR beta chain was carried out in a study of shared clonotypes between healthy human individuals. On the study more broadly: With ages of 18 to 49, the donors were a couple of women and three men.

CD4+ cells underwent separation, giving CD45RA+ naive and CD45RA-negative memory subsets. Trimming stripped 0 bases from V and 1 base from J, with 9 bases between. This CDR3 is built from 16 residues. Germline lookup yields CDR1 WSHSY and CDR2 SAAADI. The DNA input per sorted-subset replicate PCR was approximately 210 ng, corresponding to 25,000 to 30,000 T cell genomes. The data were produced by immunoSEQ multiplex PCR, yet TCRdb's version contains in-frame clones alone and is incomplete. The sample records approximately 2.3 million clones, over 85% being singletons. The chain joins TRBV10-2 to TRBJ2-2; D remains unclear. The receptor was derived from a man between 18 and 35 years old in good health. Some clones in this sample may be carry-over from other donors' samples. Specimen: naive CD4+ T cells from PBMCs. Subset noted: CD45RA+ positively selected. CDR3 DNA: TGCGCCAGCAGTGAGTCGATAAGGAGGAACACCGGGGAGCTGTTTTTT. Translated, it gives CASSESIRRNTGELFF.